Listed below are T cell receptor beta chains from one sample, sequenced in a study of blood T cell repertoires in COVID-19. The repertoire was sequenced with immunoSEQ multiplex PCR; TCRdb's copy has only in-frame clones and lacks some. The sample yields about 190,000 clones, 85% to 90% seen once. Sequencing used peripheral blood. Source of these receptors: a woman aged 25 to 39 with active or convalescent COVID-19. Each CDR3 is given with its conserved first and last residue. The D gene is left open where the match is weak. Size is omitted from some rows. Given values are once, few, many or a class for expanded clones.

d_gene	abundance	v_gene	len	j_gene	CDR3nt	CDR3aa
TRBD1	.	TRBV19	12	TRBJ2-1	TGTGCCAGTATGACAGGGTACAATGAGCAGTTCTTC	CASMTGYNEQFF
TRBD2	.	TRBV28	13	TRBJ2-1	TGTGCCAGCAGTGAGAGCGGGAACAATGAGCAGTTCTTC	CASSESGNNEQFF
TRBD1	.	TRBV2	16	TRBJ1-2	TGTGCCAGCAGACCCCTGACAGGGTTTCGAATCTATGGCTACACCTTC	CASRPLTGFRIYGYTF
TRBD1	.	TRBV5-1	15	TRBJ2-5	TGCGCCAGCAGCTCCCTGACAGGGCTTGAGGAGACCCAGTACTTC	CASSSLTGLEETQYF
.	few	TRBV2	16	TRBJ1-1	TGTGCCAGCAGTGAAGCCGACAGGTCCGGGAACACTGAAGCTTTCTTT	CASSEADRSGNTEAFF
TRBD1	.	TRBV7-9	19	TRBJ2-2	TGTGCCAGCAGCTTAGTAGTGGTTCCAGGGGGCTCGGGCACCGGGGAGCTGTTTTTT	CASSLVVVPGGSGTGELFF
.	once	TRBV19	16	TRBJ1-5	TGTGCCAGTAAGGCGGAGGGAACGAGGAGCAATCAGCCCCAGCATTTT	CASKAEGTRSNQPQHF
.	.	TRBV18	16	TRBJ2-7	TGTGCCAGCTCACCACCACGGGTGATCAGCTCCTACGAGCAGTACTTC	CASSPPRVISSYEQYF
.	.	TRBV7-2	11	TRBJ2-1	TGTGCCAGCCAGGCCTACAATGAGCAGTTCTTC	CASQAYNEQFF
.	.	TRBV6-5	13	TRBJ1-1	TGTGCCAGCAGTTGGGGGGAGAACACTGAAGCTTTCTTT	CASSWGENTEAFF
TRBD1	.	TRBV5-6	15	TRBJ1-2	TGTGCCAGCAGCTTGGGACAGGGGGCAAACTATGGCTACACCTTC	CASSLGQGANYGYTF
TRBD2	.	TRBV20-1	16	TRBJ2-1	TGCAGTGCTAGTGGGGCCCCGGGACTAGCCCACAATGAGCAGTTCTTC	CSASGAPGLAHNEQFF
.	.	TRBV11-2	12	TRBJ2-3	TGTGCCAGCCGCCGAGGGACAGATACGCAGTATTTT	CASRRGTDTQYF
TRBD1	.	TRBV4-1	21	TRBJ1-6	TGCGCCAGCAGCCCCCTTCTCGACGGACAGGGGGCGACACCCCAGAATTCACCCCTCCACTTT	CASSPLLDGQGATPQNSPLHF
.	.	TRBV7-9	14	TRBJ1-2	TGTGCCAGCAGCTTCGGGGGGAGCCCCTATGGCTACACCTTC	CASSFGGSPYGYTF